This T cell receptor beta chain was recorded in a study of CD8+ T cells in alopecia areata. Study-level points and caveats: Sequenced scalp T cells also include alphabeta T cells resident in normal skin. Mice gave a clearer picture of TCR sharing than patients did, possibly for HLA-related reasons.

cDNA reverse transcribed from extracted RNA served as the sequencing template. Sequencing was performed with immunoSEQ multiplex PCR; in TCRdb, only in-frame clones are kept and a portion is missing. Of approximately 120,000 clones listed, about 50% are singletons. A note on this clone: The target antigen is unknown.

Lesional scalp punch biopsies and peripheral blood came from alopecia areata patients. Trimming pared 4 bases from V and 6 bases from J, leaving 13 bases between. Germline CDR1 is SGHRS and CDR2 is YFSETQ. This CDR3 comprises 13 residues. The source of this sequence is a human donor with alopecia areata. V and J are TRBV5-1 and TRBJ1-2, with D uncertain. The specimen was NKG2D-low CD8+ T cells sorted from blood. The DNA of the CDR3 is TGCGCCAGCAGCCCCCCGGGTGGCGATGGCTACACCTTC. Protein: CASSPPGGDGYTF.